Shown below are 30 T cell receptor beta chains from a single sample sequenced in a study of T-cell memory formation after mild COVID-19. TCRdb reprocessed the 5' RACE reads via MiXCR and lists one record per CDR3 protein. The profile covers hundreds of thousands of distinct CDR3 sequences, with about an eighth appearing a single time and about a fifth taken by the ten largest. Sequenced: PBMCs or a T cell subset sorted from them (not recorded which). Source of these receptors: a man between 18 and 35 years old who had mild COVID-19 (a few samples of this study predate the infection). Cell type and time point are not known.

This clonotype occurred a few times. V gene TRBV6-5 combines with J gene TRBJ2-2; unclear D gene. In germline, CDR1 is MNHEY, CDR2 SVGAGI. The CDR3 spans 17 residues. Trimming cost V 2 bases and J 11 bases, with 24 bases left between them. CDR3 sequence: CASSYASRVYRKSELFF. CDR3 nucleotide sequence: TGTGCCAGCAGTTACGCGAGCCGGGTCTACCGAAAAAGTGAGCTGTTTTTT.

The V gene is TRBV10-3, the J gene TRBJ2-5; D uncertain. V lost 6 bases to trimming and J lost 1 base, with 12 bases between them. Germline assignment: CDR1 ENHRY and CDR2 SYGVKD. This CDR3 contains 14 residues. Written as DNA, the CDR3 is TGTGCCATCAGCGACGAGTGGAGCCAAGAGACCCAGTACTTC. It translates to CAISDEWSQETQYF.

This chain uses TRBV7-2 with TRBJ2-3; a possible D gene is TRBD2 (7 bases). The V end lost 4 bases, the J end lost 3 bases, and 17 bases lay between the germline ends. CDR1 is SGHTA, CDR2 FQGNSA, per germline. This CDR3 contains 16 residues. CDR3 bases: TGTGCCAGCAGCTGGGGACTGGGGGGGCCGACAGATACGCAGTATTTT. Translating gives CASSWGLGGPTDTQYF.

This chain joins TRBV6-5 and TRBJ2-1; perhaps TRBD2 as D (5 bases). The germline CDR1 and CDR2 sequences are MNHEY and SVGAGI. The V end lost 7 bases, the J end lost 6 bases, and 7 bases lay between the germline ends. The CDR3 covers 11 residues. The DNA for the CDR3 is TGTGCCAGCACACGGGGCAATGAGCAGTTCTTC. It specifies CASTRGNEQFF.

In its sample, this clonotype was seen many times. V gene TRBV9 combines with J gene TRBJ2-5; 8 bases align to TRBD1. The CDR3 contains 14 residues. Germline V gives CDR1 SGDLS, CDR2 YYNGEE. The V gene end was trimmed by 3 bases and the J gene end by 2 bases; junction bases not matched to a gene: 3. In DNA form, the CDR3 reads TGTGCCAGCAGCGCCGGACAGGGACAAGAGACCCAGTACTTC. It specifies CASSAGQGQETQYF.

This clonotype was recorded a few times. This chain links TRBV7-2 with TRBJ1-1, with D hard to call. V was pared by 0 bases and J by 10 bases, with 9 bases between. From germline, CDR1 is SGHTA and CDR2 FQGNSA. The CDR3 has 12 amino acids. DNA of the CDR3: TGTGCCAGCAGCTTAGCTTTCGTCTCAGCTTTCTTT. It codes for CASSLAFVSAFF.

This clonotype was found many times. V usage is TRBV7-3 and J usage is TRBJ2-5, with D maybe TRBD1 (7 bases). Germline values: CDR1 SGHTA, CDR2 FQGTGA. The ends were cut back, 2 bases at V and 2 bases at J, with 21 bases in the middle. The CDR3 is 18 amino acids. The CDR3 nucleotides are TGTGCCAGCAGCTTACGATCGACTGCAGGGGGAGGTCAAGAGACCCAGTACTTC. This sequence encodes CASSLRSTAGGGQETQYF. Based on the CDR3 plus reference TRBV7-3 and TRBJ2-5, the full variable domain is GAGVSQTPSNKVTEKGKYVELRCDPISGHTALYWYRQSLGQGPEFLIYFQGTGAADDSGLPNDRFFAVRPEGSVSTLKIQRTERGDSAVYLCASSLRSTAGGGQETQYFGPGTRLLVL.

This clonotype was detected many times. This chain uses TRBV7-8 with TRBJ2-7; the D gene is possibly TRBD1 (6 bases). Germline CDR1 reads SGHVS; CDR2 reads FQNEAQ. CDR3 size: 12 residues. V lost 8 bases, J lost 2 bases, and 10 bases lay in between. Written as DNA, the CDR3 is TGTGCCAGCCCTAAGGGGGCCTACGAGCAGTACGTC. This sequence encodes CASPKGAYEQYV.

This clonotype was counted between two and nine times. The chain recombines TRBV7-2 with TRBJ1-6, with D unclear. Germline CDR1 is SGHTA and CDR2 is FQGNSA. Trimming pared 2 bases from V and 9 bases from J, leaving 20 bases between. The CDR3 is made up of 17 amino acids. The CDR3 nucleotides read TGTGCCAGCAGCTTAATACCAGCTGCGGGGTTAGGTTCACCCCTCCACTTT. It specifies CASSLIPAAGLGSPLHF. Full variable domain (remainder filled in from reference TRBV7-2 and TRBJ1-6): GAGVSQSPSNKVTEKGKDVELRCDPISGHTALYWYRQSLGQGLEFLIYFQGNSAPDKSGLPSDRFSAERTGGSVSTLTIQRTQQEDSAVYLCASSLIPAAGLGSPLHFGNGTRLTVT.

This sequence joins TRBV6-5 and TRBJ2-7, with a possible D match to TRBD1 (5 bases). The CDR3 contains 12 residues. The germline V gene encodes CDR1 MNHEY and CDR2 SVGAGI. Trimming removed 6 bases at V and 3 bases at J, with 9 bases between. CDR3 amino acids: CASRGHCYEQYV. The CDR3 DNA sequence: TGTGCCAGCAGAGGACACTGCTACGAGCAGTACGTC.

DNA of the CDR3: TGTGCCAGCTCACCACGACTAGCGGGGGCCTCCTACGAGCAGTACTTC. This gives the protein CASSPRLAGASYEQYF. The chain recombines TRBV18 with TRBJ2-7, with 12 nucleotides matching TRBD2. This CDR3 region has 16 residues. The V gene end was trimmed by 1 base and the J gene end by 0 bases; junction bases not matched to a gene: 1. Germline V gives CDR1 KGHSH, CDR2 LQKENI.

This clonotype was counted ten times or more. The chain carries TRBV4-2 and TRBJ1-1; D is possibly TRBD1 (5 bases). Germline lookup yields CDR1 LGHNA and CDR2 YNFKEQ. This CDR3 spans 18 amino acids. The germline V and J ends were trimmed by 0 bases and 2 bases, with 19 bases remaining between them. CDR3 nucleotides: TGTGCCAGCAGCCAAGATGAGCGGGCTACAGGTCTTAACACTGAAGCTTTCTTT. It codes for CASSQDERATGLNTEAFF.

Many counts were recorded for this clonotype. J is TRBJ2-1 and V is TRBV24-1; 9 nucleotides agree with TRBD2. CDR1 and CDR2 from the germline V gene are KGHDR and SFDVKD. Unmatched junction bases numbered 7, after V lost 6 bases and J lost 8 bases. The CDR3 extends over 14 amino acids. The CDR3 loop is CATSSAGGPDEQFF. CDR3 sequence (DNA): TGTGCCACCAGTAGCGCGGGGGGGCCGGATGAGCAGTTCTTC.

This clonotype was observed a handful of times. The rearrangement uses TRBV6-5 and TRBJ1-1; the D gene is possibly TRBD1 (5 bases). The CDR3 extends over 13 amino acids. Germline values: CDR1 MNHEY, CDR2 SVGAGI. The ends were cut back, 5 bases at V and 6 bases at J, with 13 bases in the middle. The DNA of the CDR3 is TGTGCCAGCAGTGGGCAGGGTGCGGCTGAAGCTTTCTTT. Translation gives CASSGQGAAEAFF.

This clonotype was counted a few times. DNA for the CDR3: TGTGCCAGCAGTTTACGATTCTTCAGCGGGGCTTTCTTT. Translating gives CASSLRFFSGAFF. The chain links TRBV6-2 or TRBV6-3 to TRBJ1-1; no clear D. Germline V gives CDR1 MNHEY, CDR2 SVGEGT. The CDR3 is 13 amino acids. V lost 4 bases and J 11 bases, leaving 17 bases between the germline ends.

The chain's CDR3 is CSVEPFMGNEQFF. CDR3 coding DNA: TGCAGCGTTGAACCGTTTATGGGAAATGAGCAGTTCTTC. V gene TRBV29-1 combines with J gene TRBJ2-1; no clear D. CDR3 size: 13 residues. V gave up 2 bases and J gave up 7 bases, with 12 bases separating them. The germline V gene has CDR1 SQVTM and CDR2 ANQGSEA.

This clonotype turned up a few times. The V call is TRBV12-3 or TRBV12-4, the J call TRBJ2-5; D remains ambiguous. The ends were cut back, 1 base at V and 5 bases at J, with 20 bases in the middle. There are 17 residues in the CDR3. The CDR3 bases are TGTGCCAGCAGTTTAGGTCGACTCACAACCCTCGGCGAGACCCAGTACTTC. It codes for CASSLGRLTTLGETQYF.

This clonotype was counted between two and nine times. This sequence joins TRBV7-2 and TRBJ2-5; 16 positions agree with TRBD2. The CDR3 consists of 16 residues. With 7 bases clipped from V and 5 bases from J, the junction kept 7 bases outside the gene matches. CDR1 and CDR2 from the germline V gene are SGHTA and FQGNSA. The chain's CDR3 is CASTSGLAGGLETQYF. In nucleotides, the CDR3 is TGTGCCAGCACCTCGGGACTAGCGGGGGGGCTTGAGACCCAGTACTTC.

There are a few counts of this clonotype. V and J are TRBV15 and TRBJ1-6, with D possibly being TRBD1 (6 bases). The germline CDR1 and CDR2 sequences are LNHNV and YYDKDF (reference sequence). The CDR3 runs 13 residues. Trimming took off 5 bases at V and 7 bases at J, with 9 bases between the two ends. The CDR3 DNA reads as TGTGCCACCAGCCGTGACAGGAATTCACCCCTCCACTTT. Translation: CATSRDRNSPLHF.

V gene TRBV29-1 combines with J gene TRBJ2-1; no firm D call. Trimming removed 7 bases from V and 2 bases from J, with 12 bases in between. This CDR3 has 13 residues. In germline, CDR1 is SQVTM, CDR2 ANQGSEA. The CDR3 protein is CSGLGYTYNEQFF. The CDR3 coding sequence is TGCAGCGGATTAGGGTATACCTACAATGAGCAGTTCTTC.

The V gene is TRBV24-1, the J gene TRBJ1-2, with a possible D match to TRBD1 (5 bases). The CDR3 is made up of 15 amino acids. Germline values: CDR1 KGHDR, CDR2 SFDVKD. The germline V and J ends were trimmed by 3 bases and 5 bases, with 15 bases remaining between them. CDR3 protein: CATSDGPGTKYGYTF. CDR3 coding DNA: TGTGCCACCAGTGATGGGCCAGGGACGAAATATGGCTACACCTTC.

The chain joins TRBV29-1 to TRBJ2-1; maybe TRBD2 (6 bases). Germline V gene sequence: CDR1 SQVTM, CDR2 ANQGSEA. Trimming cost V 4 bases and J 0 bases, with 10 bases left between them. This CDR3 is built from 14 residues. CDR3 nucleotide sequence: TGCAGCGTTGTTGGGACTCGCTCCTACAATGAGCAGTTCTTC. This gives the protein CSVVGTRSYNEQFF.

This clonotype was observed a few times. The CDR3: CASSWGLAQAREQFF. CDR3 in DNA: TGCGCCAGCAGCTGGGGACTAGCCCAGGCGAGGGAGCAGTTCTTC. The V and J genes are TRBV5-1 and TRBJ2-1; 9 nucleotides match TRBD2. CDR3 length: 15 amino acids. The germline gives CDR1 SGHRS, CDR2 YFSETQ. With V trimmed by 3 bases and J by 10 bases, 11 bases remained unmatched.

This clonotype was counted only a few times. V and J are TRBV29-1 and TRBJ2-3; 9 positions match TRBD1. Looked up from germline, CDR1 is SQVTM and CDR2 is ANQGSEA. Trimming cost V 6 bases and J 6 bases; bases outside gene matches: 16. This CDR3 contains 16 residues. Here the CDR3 DNA reads TGCAGCGTCGAGATCCCCGGGACAGGGCGAAGGGATACGCAGTATTTT. Residues: CSVEIPGTGRRDTQYF.

This clonotype turned up a few times. The rearrangement links TRBV5-1 to TRBJ2-1; 13 bases are shared with TRBD2. Germline CDR1 is SGHRS and CDR2 is YFSETQ. The CDR3 spans 14 residues. Trimming took 9 bases from V and 10 from J; bases not matched to a gene: 10. The CDR3 loop is CATTRLAGGWEQFF. The CDR3 coding sequence is TGCGCCACCACTCGACTAGCGGGGGGATGGGAGCAGTTCTTC.

There are a few counts of this clonotype. This sequence joins TRBV6-2 or TRBV6-3 and TRBJ1-6, with D unclear. Germline CDR1 is MNHEY and CDR2 is SVGEGT. The V gene lost 5 bases and the J gene lost 2 bases, with 16 bases spanning the gap. The CDR3 extends over 17 amino acids. CDR3 region: CASSDPTRGAYNSPLHF. The CDR3 DNA follows: TGTGCCAGCAGTGACCCTACCCGGGGTGCCTATAATTCACCCCTCCACTTT.

This clonotype was observed a handful of times. The V call is TRBV5-1, the J call TRBJ1-1; tentative D call: TRBD1 (6 bases). The CDR3 sequence is 12 residues long. Germline V gene data show CDR1 as SGHRS and CDR2 as YFSETQ. The ends were cut back, 3 bases at V and 10 bases at J, with 13 bases in the middle. CDR3 in amino acids: CASSWAQGTAFF. CDR3 bases: TGCGCCAGCAGCTGGGCACAGGGAACAGCTTTCTTT.

This clonotype came up many times. CDR3 in DNA: TGTGCCAGCAGCTTAACTCCGGAGGCTCTGAAGCAGTACGTC. Protein: CASSLTPEALKQYV. The gene calls are TRBV7-2 and TRBJ2-7, with D possibly matching TRBD2 (5 bases). CDR3 size: 14 residues. CDR1 is SGHTA, CDR2 FQGNSA, per germline. V lost 2 bases to trimming and J lost 8 bases, with 16 bases between them.

This clonotype was seen a few times. This chain links TRBV21-1 with TRBJ2-7. TRBV21-1 is flagged as a pseudogene. This CDR3 has 11 residues. As DNA, the CDR3 is TGTGCCAGCAGAACCACGAACGAGCAGTACGTC. As protein: CASRTTNEQYV.

J is TRBJ1-5 and V is TRBV20-1; TRBD1 might be the D (6 bases). The CDR3 has 15 residues. Germline V gene sequence: CDR1 DFQATT, CDR2 SNEGSKA (reference sequence). The V gene lost 3 bases and the J gene lost 5 bases, with 17 bases spanning the gap. CDR3 residues: CSARGQGQGDQPQHF. CDR3 in DNA: TGCAGTGCTAGGGGTCAGGGGCAGGGTGATCAGCCCCAGCATTTT.